Reported below is one T cell receptor beta chain. The same CDR3 is also encoded by other DNA sequences in this sample. This sample stems from a study of shared clonotypes between healthy human individuals. Some clones are missing from TCRdb's copy, which holds only in-frame ones; the method was immunoSEQ multiplex PCR. Counted here are 2 million to 2.5 million clones, around 95% occurring once; the ten biggest clones make up more than 0.1%. The source of this sequence is a man between 18 and 29 years old in good health. Sequenced material: naive CD4+ T cells sorted from blood. Subset indicated: CD45RA+ positively selected.

CDR3 amino acids: CASSSTGGNQPQHF. CDR3 in DNA: TGTGCCAGCAGTTCGACAGGGGGCAATCAGCCCCAGCATTTT. The chain has TRBV7-2 and TRBJ1-5; 8 nucleotides agree with TRBD1. The CDR3 sequence is 14 residues long. Trimming cost V 6 bases and J 2 bases; bases outside gene matches: 3. Germline CDR1 is SGHTA and CDR2 is FQGNSA.